Listed here is a single T cell receptor beta chain. Antigen: not known. The PCR employed 60 Vbeta primers together with 13 Jbeta primers. Method: immunoSEQ multiplex PCR; TCRdb's copy keeps in-frame clones and lacks some. The sample table sets out about 210,000 clones. The data were taken from a study of cytomegalovirus exposure and HLA in healthy donors. Overall study results and limits: Some TCR beta chains (about 170 of them) were listed as cytomegalovirus-associated. Several of the most significant clusters appeared linked to common viral pathogens, based on a later analysis. Association of about 17,000 TCR beta sequences with HLA alleles was found at 0.05 false discovery rate in a later analysis. Per published reports, the classifier diagnosed cytomegalovirus status with high specificity and sensitivity.

The junction had 3 bases not matched to a gene; V was cut back by 3 bases and J by 1 base. In germline, CDR1 is MNHEY, CDR2 SMNVEV (reference sequence). The CDR3 is made up of 14 amino acids. Sequenced input: PBMCs. The source of this sequence is a woman in her 30s in good health and CMV-seropositive. V is TRBV27 and J is TRBJ2-7; TRBD2 matches at 7 bases. Written as DNA, the CDR3 is TGTGCCAGCAGTTTGAGGCGGGGGTCCTACGAGCAGTACTTC. Its protein is CASSLRRGSYEQYF.